This T cell receptor beta chain was obtained from a study of metastatic and nonmetastatic thyroid tumors. Across the whole study: Samples came from malignant and benign thyroid patients, and repertoires were compared across blood and tumor or nodule tissue.

This clone was observed many times. The antigen is undetermined. CDR1 and CDR2 (germline): LNHNV, YYDKDF (reference sequence). Trimming took 3 bases from V and 4 from J, leaving 15 bases between them. The CDR3 spans 16 residues. Study processing details: Using the CDR3 differences seen across clinicopathological groups, the authors built a distant-metastasis classifier for papillary thyroid cancer, which was meant to discriminate distant-metastatic patients. TCRdb reprocessed the PCR reads using MiXCR. The V and J calls and clone size come from TCRdb's table, not from the authors' own analysis. In the table there are approximately 79,000 clones, 8% to 9.5% of which are singletons. Overall study results and limits: Benign nodules were reported to have significantly lower TCR beta diversity than malignant thyroid tumors, in blood and tumor.

No patient received treatment before thyroid surgery. This TCR was sampled from a female donor with papillary thyroid cancer or a benign thyroid nodule (not recorded which). Some clones in this sample may be carry-over from other donors' samples. The sequencing input was blood. The genes are TRBV15 and TRBJ1-4, with D hard to call. The CDR3 is CATSRPAGSNNEKLFF. CDR3 DNA: TGTGCCACCAGCAGGCCTGCCGGGTCCAATAATGAAAAACTGTTTTTT.